These 17 T cell receptor beta chains were all obtained from the same sample, sequenced in a study of T cell responses to AZD1222 COVID-19 vaccine. Only in-frame clones appear in the TCRdb table, and some are missing; sequencing was by immunoSEQ multiplex PCR. The table lists approximately 110,000 clones, 70% to 90% of them singletons. Sample: peripheral blood, taken on day 0 of AZD1222 vaccination. The receptors stem from an adult in good health.

The V call is TRBV4-1, the J call TRBJ1-2; no definite D call. Germline values: CDR1 MGHRA, CDR2 YSYEKL. V was trimmed by 0 bases and J by 7 bases, leaving 12 bases between them. The CDR3 is made up of 14 amino acids. The CDR3 here is CASSQEATTRGYTF. The DNA of the CDR3 is TGCGCCAGCAGCCAAGAAGCGACTACGCGTGGCTACACCTTC.

The chain carries TRBV6-5 and TRBJ1-2; 7 nucleotides line up with TRBD1. CDR1 MNHEY and CDR2 SVGAGI come from the germline V gene. There are 13 residues in the CDR3. Trimming took 6 bases from V and 5 from J; bases not matched to a gene: 6. CDR3 sequence: CASSQTGMYGYTF. The CDR3 nucleotides read TGTGCCAGCAGCCAGACAGGGATGTATGGCTACACCTTC.

V and J are TRBV19 and TRBJ1-2; D perhaps matches TRBD1 (6 bases). Trimming pared 4 bases from V and 3 bases from J, leaving 12 bases between. The CDR3 sequence is 14 residues long. The germline gives CDR1 LNHDA, CDR2 SQIVND (reference sequence). The CDR3 region is CASSKGGLDYGYTF. The CDR3 DNA sequence: TGTGCCAGTAGTAAAGGGGGTCTAGACTATGGCTACACCTTC.

The chain uses TRBV10-3 and TRBJ1-2; a weak D match, TRBD1 (6 bases). The CDR3 covers 13 residues. Germline V CDR1 and CDR2: ENHRY, SYGVKD. Between the trimmed V and J ends, which lost 6 bases and 7 bases, there was a span of 15 bases. CDR3 DNA sequence: TGTGCCATCAGCGGGACAATACCGCTTGGCTACACCTTC. Encoded protein: CAISGTIPLGYTF.

The V gene is TRBV7-8, the J gene TRBJ1-2; TRBD1 might be the D (6 bases). The CDR3 runs to 13 residues. V shed 5 bases and J shed 5 bases, with 12 bases lying between them. The germline V gene encodes CDR1 SGHVS and CDR2 FQNEAQ. CDR3 nucleotide sequence: TGTGCCAGCAGCCTCGGAACAGGGTATGGCTACACCTTC. Amino acid sequence: CASSLGTGYGYTF.

The chain joins TRBV7-2 to TRBJ2-3; D possibly uses TRBD1 or TRBD2 (5 bases each). V shed 1 base and J shed 3 bases, with 8 bases lying between them. This CDR3 has 14 residues. CDR1 is SGHTA, CDR2 FQGNSA, per germline. CDR3: CASSLVGVTDTQYF. The DNA for the CDR3 is TGTGCCAGCAGCTTAGTGGGGGTTACAGATACGCAGTATTTT.

The chain joins TRBV7-8 to TRBJ2-7, with D unclear. The CDR3 length is 12 residues. Germline V gives CDR1 SGHVS, CDR2 FQNEAQ. The germline V and J ends were trimmed by 5 bases and 1 base, with 6 bases remaining between them. CDR3 DNA: TGTGCCAGCAGCGCCACTTCCTACGAGCAGTACTTC. Its translation: CASSATSYEQYF.

The chain couples TRBV2 to TRBJ1-6; D perhaps matches TRBD1 (5 bases). The CDR3 consists of 15 residues. V lost 4 bases to trimming and J lost 7 bases, with 14 bases between them. The germline V gene has CDR1 SNHLY and CDR2 FYNNEI. The CDR3 bases are TGTGCCAGCAGTGGAGGGGCAGTAAAAAATTCACCCCTCCACTTT. It specifies CASSGGAVKNSPLHF.

The V gene is TRBV5-1, the J gene TRBJ2-1; 8 bases agree with TRBD2. There are 17 residues in the CDR3. V trimming: 0 bases; J trimming: 2 bases; junction bases outside the gene matches: 7. Per germline, CDR1 SGHRS and CDR2 YFSETQ. The CDR3 DNA reads TGCGCCAGCAGCTTGGATGCTAGCGGGTCCCCCTACAATGAGCAGTTCTTC. Encoded protein: CASSLDASGSPYNEQFF.

The V gene is TRBV18, the J gene TRBJ2-7; D not certain. The germline CDR1 and CDR2 sequences are KGHSH and LQKENI. V was cut by 5 bases and J by 0 bases, with 5 bases left in between. The CDR3 runs to 12 residues. The CDR3 is CASSTNSYEQYF. CDR3 nucleotide sequence: TGTGCCAGCTCAACCAACTCCTACGAGCAGTACTTC.

The rearrangement links TRBV28 to TRBJ2-1; 8 nucleotides agree with TRBD2. The CDR3 covers 19 residues. V was clipped by 1 base and J by 7 bases; unmatched bases: 18. CDR1 is MDHEN, CDR2 SYDVKM, per germline. CDR3 DNA: TGTGCCAGCAGTTTATCCCCGACTGGGGCGGGGGGTCTAAGGAATGAGCAGTTCTTC. Translating gives CASSLSPTGAGGLRNEQFF.

Here the CDR3 reads CASSIDAGDGYTF. The DNA of the CDR3 is TGTGCCAGTAGTATAGATGCAGGAGATGGCTACACCTTC. The chain couples TRBV19 to TRBJ1-2, with no clear D. CDR1 is LNHDA and CDR2 is SQIVND in the germline V gene (reference sequence). V lost 0 bases to trimming and J lost 6 bases, with 8 bases between them. This CDR3 contains 13 residues. The full variable domain, rest sourced from reference TRBV19 and TRBJ1-2, is DGGITQSPKYLFRKEGQNVTLSCEQNLNHDAMYWYRQDPGQGLRLIYYSQIVNDFQKGDIAEGYSVSREKKESFPLTVTSAQKNPTAFYLCASSIDAGDGYTFGSGTRLTVV.

V gene TRBV27 combines with J gene TRBJ2-5; TRBD1 might be the D (6 bases). This CDR3 region has 15 residues. V lost 4 bases and J lost 5, with 17 bases in between. The V gene's germline CDR1 is MNHEY and CDR2 SMNVEV (reference sequence). CDR3 DNA sequence: TGTGCCAGCAGTTCGCCAGGGGCAGGCTCCGAGACCCAGTACTTC. Protein: CASSSPGAGSETQYF.

The chain is built from TRBV5-1 and TRBJ2-1; D unresolved. The CDR3 length is 14 residues. The germline V gene has CDR1 SGHRS and CDR2 YFSETQ. With 0 bases removed from V and 3 bases from J, the gap between germline ends came to 7 bases. The CDR3 here is CASSLATNYNEQFF. The CDR3 coding sequence is TGCGCCAGCAGCTTGGCTACCAACTACAATGAGCAGTTCTTC.

The V and J genes are TRBV5-5 and TRBJ1-2; no reliable D call. The CDR3 runs 14 residues. Germline CDR1 SGHKS, CDR2 YYEKEE (reference sequence). V lost 0 bases to trimming and J lost 2 bases, with 8 bases between them. The CDR3 DNA follows: TGTGCCAGCAGCTTGGCTGGGAAGAACTATGGCTACACCTTC. Translated, it gives CASSLAGKNYGYTF.

This clone appeared a single time. The chain employs TRBV5-6 and TRBJ1-2, with 9 bases lining up with TRBD1. This CDR3 has 19 amino acids. From germline, CDR1 is SGHDT and CDR2 YYEEEE. Trimming removed 3 bases from V and 4 bases from J; junction bases left unmatched: 19. The chain's CDR3 is CASSSSRGTGSRWGYGYTF. Written as DNA, the CDR3 is TGTGCCAGCAGCTCTAGCCGAGGGACAGGGAGTCGGTGGGGCTATGGCTACACCTTC. Full variable domain (outside the CDR3, taken from reference TRBV5-6 and TRBJ1-2): DAGVTQSPTHLIKTRGQQVTLRCSPKSGHDTVSWYQQALGQGPQFIFQYYEEEERQRGNFPDRFSGHQFPNYSSELNVNALLLGDSALYLCASSSSRGTGSRWGYGYTFGSGTRLTVV.

V is TRBV9 and J is TRBJ2-1; 7 bases are shared with TRBD2. The CDR3 sequence is 15 residues long. CDR1 and CDR2 (germline): SGDLS, YYNGEE. V dropped 0 bases and J dropped 7; count of bases not matched to a gene: 7. CDR3 DNA sequence: TGTGCCAGCAGCGTAGTTGGGAGCGGGGAGAATGAGCAGTTCTTC. This sequence encodes CASSVVGSGENEQFF.